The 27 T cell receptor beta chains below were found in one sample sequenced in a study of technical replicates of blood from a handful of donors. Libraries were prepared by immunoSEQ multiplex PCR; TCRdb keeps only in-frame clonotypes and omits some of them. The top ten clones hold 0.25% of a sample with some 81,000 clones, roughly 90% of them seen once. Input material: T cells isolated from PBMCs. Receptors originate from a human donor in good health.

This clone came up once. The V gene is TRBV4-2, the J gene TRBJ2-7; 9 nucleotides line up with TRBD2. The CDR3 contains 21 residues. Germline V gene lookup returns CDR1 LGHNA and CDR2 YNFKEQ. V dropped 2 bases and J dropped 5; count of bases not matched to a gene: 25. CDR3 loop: CASSQPRWISGSHPPSDEQYF. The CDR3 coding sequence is TGTGCCAGCAGCCAACCCAGGTGGATTAGCGGGAGTCATCCTCCTTCTGACGAGCAGTACTTC.

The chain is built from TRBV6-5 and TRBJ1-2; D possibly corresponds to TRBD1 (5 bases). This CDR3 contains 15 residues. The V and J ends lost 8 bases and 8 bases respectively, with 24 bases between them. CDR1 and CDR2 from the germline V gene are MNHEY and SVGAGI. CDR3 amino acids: CASFPRDSGAWGYTF. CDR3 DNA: TGTGCCAGCTTCCCTCGGGACTCCGGGGCTTGGGGCTACACCTTC.

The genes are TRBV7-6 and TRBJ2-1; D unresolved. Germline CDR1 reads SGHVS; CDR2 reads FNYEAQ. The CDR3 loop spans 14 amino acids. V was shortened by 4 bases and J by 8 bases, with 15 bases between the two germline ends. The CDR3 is CASSSYMVDYEQFF. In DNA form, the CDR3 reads TGTGCCAGCAGCTCTTATATGGTTGACTATGAGCAGTTCTTC.

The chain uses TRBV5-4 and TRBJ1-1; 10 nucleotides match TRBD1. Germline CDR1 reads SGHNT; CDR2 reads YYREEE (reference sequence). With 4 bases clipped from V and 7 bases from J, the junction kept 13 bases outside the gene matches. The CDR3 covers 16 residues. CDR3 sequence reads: CASSKDPGQGSGEAFF. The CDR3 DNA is TGTGCCAGCAGCAAAGACCCGGGACAGGGGTCTGGTGAAGCTTTCTTT.

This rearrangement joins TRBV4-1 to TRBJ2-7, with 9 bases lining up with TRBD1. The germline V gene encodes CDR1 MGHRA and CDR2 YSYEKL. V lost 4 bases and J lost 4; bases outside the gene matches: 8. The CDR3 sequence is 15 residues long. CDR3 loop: CASSRPGQGLYEQYF. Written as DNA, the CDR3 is TGCGCCAGCAGCCGACCGGGACAGGGACTTTACGAGCAGTACTTC.

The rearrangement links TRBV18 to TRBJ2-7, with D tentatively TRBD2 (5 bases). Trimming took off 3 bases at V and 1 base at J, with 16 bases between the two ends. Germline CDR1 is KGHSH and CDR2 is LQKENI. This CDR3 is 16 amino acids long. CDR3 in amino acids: CASSPRLARPSYEQYF. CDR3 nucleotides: TGTGCCAGCTCACCCAGGCTAGCTCGCCCATCCTACGAGCAGTACTTC.

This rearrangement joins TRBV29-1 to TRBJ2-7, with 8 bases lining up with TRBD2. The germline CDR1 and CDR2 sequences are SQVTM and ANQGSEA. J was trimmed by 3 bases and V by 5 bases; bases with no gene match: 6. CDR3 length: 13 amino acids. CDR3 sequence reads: CSVRTSLNYEQYF. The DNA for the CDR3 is TGCAGCGTTCGGACTAGCTTAAACTACGAGCAGTACTTC.

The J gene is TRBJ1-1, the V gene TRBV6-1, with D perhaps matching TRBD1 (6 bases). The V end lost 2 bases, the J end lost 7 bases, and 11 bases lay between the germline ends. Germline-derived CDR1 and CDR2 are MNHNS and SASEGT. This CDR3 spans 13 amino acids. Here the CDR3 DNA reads TGTGCCAGCAGTGAAACAGGGTCGGATGAAGCTTTCTTT. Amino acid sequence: CASSETGSDEAFF.

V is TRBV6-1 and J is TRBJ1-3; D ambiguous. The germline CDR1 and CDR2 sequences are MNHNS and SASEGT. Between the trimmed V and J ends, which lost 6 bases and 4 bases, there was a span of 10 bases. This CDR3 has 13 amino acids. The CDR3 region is CASRAAAGNTIYF. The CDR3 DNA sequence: TGTGCCAGCAGGGCAGCGGCAGGAAACACCATATATTTT.

In DNA, the CDR3 is TGTGCCAGCAGCACGGGTGGCCCTAGCGGGAGCAACTATGAGCAGTTCTTC. Amino acid sequence: CASSTGGPSGSNYEQFF. The J gene is TRBJ2-1, the V gene TRBV11-2, with TRBD2 matching over 10 bases. V dropped 5 bases and J dropped 8; count of bases not matched to a gene: 15. The CDR3 consists of 17 residues. Per the germline V gene, CDR1 is SGHAT and CDR2 is FQNNGV.

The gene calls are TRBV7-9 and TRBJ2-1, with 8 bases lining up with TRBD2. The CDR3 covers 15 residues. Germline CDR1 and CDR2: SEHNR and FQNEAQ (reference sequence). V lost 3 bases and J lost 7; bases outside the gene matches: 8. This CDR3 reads CASSFSGSLRNEQFF. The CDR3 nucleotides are TGTGCCAGCAGCTTCAGCGGGAGTCTAAGGAATGAGCAGTTCTTC.

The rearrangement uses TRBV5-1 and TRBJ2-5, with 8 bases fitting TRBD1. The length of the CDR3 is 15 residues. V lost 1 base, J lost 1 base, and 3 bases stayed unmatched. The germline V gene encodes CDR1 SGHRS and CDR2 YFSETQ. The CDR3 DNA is TGCGCCAGCAGCTTGCTCGGGACAGGCCAAGAGACCCAGTACTTC. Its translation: CASSLLGTGQETQYF.

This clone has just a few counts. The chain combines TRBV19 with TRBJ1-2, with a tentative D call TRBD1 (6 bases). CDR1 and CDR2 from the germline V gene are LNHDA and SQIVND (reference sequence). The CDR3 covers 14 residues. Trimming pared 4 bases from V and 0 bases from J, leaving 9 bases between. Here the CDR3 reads CASSTQGANYGYTF. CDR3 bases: TGTGCCAGTAGTACACAGGGCGCTAACTATGGCTACACCTTC.

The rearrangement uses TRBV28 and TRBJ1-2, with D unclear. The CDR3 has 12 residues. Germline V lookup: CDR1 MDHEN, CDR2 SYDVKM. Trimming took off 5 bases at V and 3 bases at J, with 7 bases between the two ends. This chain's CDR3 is CASSPRDYGYTF. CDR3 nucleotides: TGTGCCAGCAGTCCACGGGACTATGGCTACACCTTC.

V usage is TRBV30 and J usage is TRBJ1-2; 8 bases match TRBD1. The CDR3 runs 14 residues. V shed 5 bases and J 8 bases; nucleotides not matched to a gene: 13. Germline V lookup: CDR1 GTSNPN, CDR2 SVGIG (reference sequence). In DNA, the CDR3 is TGTGCCTGGGGGAGAAGTGCAGGGGGCGAAGGCTACACCTTC. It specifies CAWGRSAGGEGYTF.

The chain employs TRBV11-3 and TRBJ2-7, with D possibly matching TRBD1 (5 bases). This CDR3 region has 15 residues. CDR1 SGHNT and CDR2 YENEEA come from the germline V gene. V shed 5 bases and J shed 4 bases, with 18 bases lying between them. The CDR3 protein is CASSPGGRGTYEQYF. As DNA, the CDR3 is TGTGCCAGCAGCCCAGGTGGAAGGGGCACTTACGAGCAGTACTTC.

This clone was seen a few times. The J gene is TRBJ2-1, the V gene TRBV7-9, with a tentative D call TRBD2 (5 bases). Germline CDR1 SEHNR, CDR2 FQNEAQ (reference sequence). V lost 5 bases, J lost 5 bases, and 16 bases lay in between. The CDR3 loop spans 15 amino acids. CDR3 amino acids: CASSPVGGTNNEQFF. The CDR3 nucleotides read TGTGCCAGCAGCCCCGTTGGAGGAACAAACAATGAGCAGTTCTTC. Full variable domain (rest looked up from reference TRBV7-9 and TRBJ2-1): DTGVSQNPRHKITKRGQNVTFRCDPISEHNRLYWYRQTLGQGPEFLTYFQNEAQLEKSRLLSDRFSAERPKGSFSTLEIQRTEQGDSAMYLCASSPVGGTNNEQFFGPGTRLTVL.

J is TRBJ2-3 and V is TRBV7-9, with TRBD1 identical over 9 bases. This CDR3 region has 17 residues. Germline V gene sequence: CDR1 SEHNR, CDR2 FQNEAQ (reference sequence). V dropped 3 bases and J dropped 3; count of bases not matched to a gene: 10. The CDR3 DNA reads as TGTGCCAGCAGCTTTACCCCCGGGACAGGGTATACAGATACGCAGTATTTT. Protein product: CASSFTPGTGYTDTQYF.

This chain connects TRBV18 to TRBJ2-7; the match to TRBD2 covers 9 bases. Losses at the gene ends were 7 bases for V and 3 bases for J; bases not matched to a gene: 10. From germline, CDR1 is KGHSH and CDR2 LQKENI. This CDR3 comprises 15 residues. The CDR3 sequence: CASYSRRGGDYEQYF. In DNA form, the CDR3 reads TGTGCCAGCTACTCACGGCGGGGGGGGGACTACGAGCAGTACTTC.

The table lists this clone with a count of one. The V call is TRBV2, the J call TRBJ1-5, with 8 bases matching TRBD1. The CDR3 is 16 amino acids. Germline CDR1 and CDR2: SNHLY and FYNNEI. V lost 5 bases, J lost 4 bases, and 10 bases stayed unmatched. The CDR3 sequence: CASSLPTGVENQPQHF. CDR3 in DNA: TGTGCCAGCAGTCTACCGACAGGGGTGGAGAATCAGCCCCAGCATTTT.

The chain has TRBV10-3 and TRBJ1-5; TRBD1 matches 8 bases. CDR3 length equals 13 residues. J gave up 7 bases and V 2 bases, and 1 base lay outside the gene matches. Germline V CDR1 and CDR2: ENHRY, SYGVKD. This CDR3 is CAISETGGQPQHF. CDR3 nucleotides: TGTGCCATCAGTGAGACAGGGGGACAGCCCCAGCATTTT.

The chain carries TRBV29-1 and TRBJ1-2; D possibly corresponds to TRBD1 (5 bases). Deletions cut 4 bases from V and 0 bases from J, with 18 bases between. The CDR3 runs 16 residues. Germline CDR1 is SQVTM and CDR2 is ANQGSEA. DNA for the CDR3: TGCAGCGTTGTTTTTGGCTCGGGGGGGTCTAACTATGGCTACACCTTC. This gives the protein CSVVFGSGGSNYGYTF.

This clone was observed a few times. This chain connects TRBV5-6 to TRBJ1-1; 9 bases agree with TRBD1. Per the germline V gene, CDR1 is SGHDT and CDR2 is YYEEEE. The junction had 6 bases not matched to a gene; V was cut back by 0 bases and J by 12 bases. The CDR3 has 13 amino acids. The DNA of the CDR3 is TGTGCCAGCAGCTTGGAGGGGACAGGGAAATCTTTCTTT. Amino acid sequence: CASSLEGTGKSFF.

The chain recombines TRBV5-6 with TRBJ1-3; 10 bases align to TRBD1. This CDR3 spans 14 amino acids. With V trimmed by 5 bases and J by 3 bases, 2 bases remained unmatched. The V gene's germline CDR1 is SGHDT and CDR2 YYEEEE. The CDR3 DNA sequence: TGTGCCAGCAGACGGACAGGGGGTGGAAACACCATATATTTT. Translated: CASRRTGGGNTIYF.

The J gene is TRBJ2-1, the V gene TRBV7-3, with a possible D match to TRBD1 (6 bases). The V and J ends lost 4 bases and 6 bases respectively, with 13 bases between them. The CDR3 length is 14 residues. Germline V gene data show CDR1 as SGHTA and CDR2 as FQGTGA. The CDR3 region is CASSSGTRGNEQFF. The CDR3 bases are TGTGCCAGCAGCTCCGGGACAAGGGGCAATGAGCAGTTCTTC.

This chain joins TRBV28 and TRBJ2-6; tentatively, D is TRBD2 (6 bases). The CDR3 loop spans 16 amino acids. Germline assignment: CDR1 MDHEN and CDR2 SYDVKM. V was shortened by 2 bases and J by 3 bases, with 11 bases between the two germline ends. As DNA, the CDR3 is TGTGCCAGCAGTTTACCGAGGGAGGTTGGGGCCAACGTCCTGACTTTC. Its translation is CASSLPREVGANVLTF.

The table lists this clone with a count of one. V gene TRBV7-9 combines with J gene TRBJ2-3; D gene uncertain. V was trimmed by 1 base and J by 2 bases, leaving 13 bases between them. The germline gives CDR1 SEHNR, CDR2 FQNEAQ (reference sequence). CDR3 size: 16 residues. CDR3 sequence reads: CASSLGSLGLTDTQYF. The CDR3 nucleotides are TGTGCCAGCAGCTTAGGGTCACTGGGCCTCACAGATACGCAGTATTTT.